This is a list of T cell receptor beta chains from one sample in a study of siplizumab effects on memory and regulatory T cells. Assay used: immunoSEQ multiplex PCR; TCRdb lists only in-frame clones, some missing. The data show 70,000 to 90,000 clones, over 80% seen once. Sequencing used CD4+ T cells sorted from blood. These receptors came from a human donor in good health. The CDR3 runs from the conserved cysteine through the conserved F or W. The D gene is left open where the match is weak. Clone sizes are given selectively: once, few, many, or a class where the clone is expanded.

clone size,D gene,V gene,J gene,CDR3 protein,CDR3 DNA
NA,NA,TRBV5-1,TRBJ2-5,CASSWSPETEQETQYF,TGCGCCAGCAGCTGGAGCCCTGAAACAGAACAAGAGACCCAGTACTTC
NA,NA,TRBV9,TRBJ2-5,CASSPGGRLQETQYF,TGTGCCAGCAGCCCTGGGGGCAGGCTCCAAGAGACCCAGTACTTC
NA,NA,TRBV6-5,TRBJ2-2,CASSYSKQGRTGELFF,TGTGCCAGCAGTTACTCGAAACAGGGTCGGACCGGGGAGCTGTTTTTT
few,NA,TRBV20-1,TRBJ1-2,CSATGYGYTF,TGCAGTGCTACAGGGTACGGCTACACCTTC
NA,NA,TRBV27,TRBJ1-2,CASSPRGRGKANYGYTF,TGTGCCAGCAGCCCACGCGGGCGGGGGAAAGCTAACTATGGCTACACCTTC
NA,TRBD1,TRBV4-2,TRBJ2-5,CASSQGDRDQETQYF,TGTGCCAGCAGCCAAGGGGACAGAGACCAAGAGACCCAGTACTTC
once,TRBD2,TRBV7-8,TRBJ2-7,CASSPYSGTSGEQYF,TGTGCCAGCAGCCCTTATAGCGGGACCTCGGGAGAGCAGTACTTC
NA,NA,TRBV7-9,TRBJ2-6,CASSFAGSGANVLTF,TGTGCCAGCAGCTTCGCAGGGTCTGGGGCCAACGTCCTGACTTTC
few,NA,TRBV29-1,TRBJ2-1,CSVVHPSGTEQFF,TGCAGCGTTGTCCACCCCTCCGGGACTGAGCAGTTCTTC
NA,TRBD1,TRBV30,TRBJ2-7,CAWNRGSYEQYF,TGTGCCTGGAACAGGGGGTCCTACGAGCAGTACTTC
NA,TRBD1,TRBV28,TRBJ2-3,CASSLDRGTDTQYF,TGTGCCAGCAGTTTGGACAGGGGCACAGATACGCAGTATTTT
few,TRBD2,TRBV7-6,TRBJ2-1,CASSLAPSGIGDEQFF,TGTGCCAGCAGCTTAGCGCCTAGCGGGATCGGGGATGAGCAGTTCTTC
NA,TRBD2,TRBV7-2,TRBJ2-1,CASSLEGSGRDEQFF,TGTGCCAGCAGCTTAGAGGGTAGCGGGAGGGATGAGCAGTTCTTC
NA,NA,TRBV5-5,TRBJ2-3,CASSLGIVKDTQYF,TGTGCCAGCAGCCTGGGAATAGTAAAAGATACGCAGTATTTT
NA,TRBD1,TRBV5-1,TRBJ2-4,CASSLRTGGNIQYF,TGCGCCAGCAGCTTGCGGACAGGGGGAAACATTCAGTACTTC